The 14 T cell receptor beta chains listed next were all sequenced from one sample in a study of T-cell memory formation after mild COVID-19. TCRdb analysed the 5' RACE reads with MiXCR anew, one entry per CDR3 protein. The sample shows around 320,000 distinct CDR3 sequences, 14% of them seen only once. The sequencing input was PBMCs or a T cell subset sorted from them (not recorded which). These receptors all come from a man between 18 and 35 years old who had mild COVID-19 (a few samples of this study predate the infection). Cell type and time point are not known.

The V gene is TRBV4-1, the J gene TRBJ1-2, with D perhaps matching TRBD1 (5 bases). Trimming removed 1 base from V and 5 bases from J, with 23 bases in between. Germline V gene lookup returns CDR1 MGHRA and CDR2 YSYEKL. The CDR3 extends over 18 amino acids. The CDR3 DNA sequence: TGCGCCAGCAGCCAAGCTCCAGACAAGGCCAGGGATGAATATGGCTACACCTTC. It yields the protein CASSQAPDKARDEYGYTF.

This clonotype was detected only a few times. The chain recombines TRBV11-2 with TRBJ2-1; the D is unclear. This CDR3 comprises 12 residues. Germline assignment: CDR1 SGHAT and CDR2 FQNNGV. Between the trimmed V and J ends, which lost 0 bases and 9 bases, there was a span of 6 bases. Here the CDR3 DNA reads TGTGCCAGCAGCTTAGATCGGGTTGAGCAGTTCTTC. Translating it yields CASSLDRVEQFF.

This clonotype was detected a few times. The CDR3 bases are TGTGCCAGCGCCCAGACAGATACGCAGTATTTT. This sequence encodes CASAQTDTQYF. The chain links TRBV11-1 to TRBJ2-3; no reliable D call. Germline V gives CDR1 SGHAT, CDR2 FQDESV (reference sequence). V gave up 8 bases and J gave up 3 bases, with 6 bases separating them. This CDR3 is built from 11 residues. Looking up the rest from reference TRBV11-1 and TRBJ2-3 gives the full variable domain: EAEVAQSPRYKITEKSQAVAFWCDPISGHATLYWYRQILGQGPELLVQFQDESVVDDSQLPKDRFSAERLKGVDSTLKIQPAELGDSAMYLCASAQTDTQYFGPGTRLTVL.

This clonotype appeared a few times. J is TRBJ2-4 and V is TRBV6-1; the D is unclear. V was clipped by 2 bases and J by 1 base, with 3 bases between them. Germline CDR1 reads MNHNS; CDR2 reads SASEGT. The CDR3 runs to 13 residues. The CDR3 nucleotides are TGTGCCAGCAGTGAACAGGCCAAAAACATTCAGTACTTC. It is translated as CASSEQAKNIQYF.

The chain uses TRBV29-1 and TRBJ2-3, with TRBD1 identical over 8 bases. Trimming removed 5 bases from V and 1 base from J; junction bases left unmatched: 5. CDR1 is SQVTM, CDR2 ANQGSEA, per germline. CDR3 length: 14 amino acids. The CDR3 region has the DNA TGCAGCGTTTCAAGGACAGGGCGCACAGATACGCAGTATTTT. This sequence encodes CSVSRTGRTDTQYF.

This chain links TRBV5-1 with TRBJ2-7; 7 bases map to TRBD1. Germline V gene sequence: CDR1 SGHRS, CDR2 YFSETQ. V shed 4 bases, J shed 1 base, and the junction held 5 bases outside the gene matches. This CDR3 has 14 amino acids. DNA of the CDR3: TGCGCCAGCAGCCCACCGGACAGGTCCTACGAGCAGTACTTC. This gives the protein CASSPPDRSYEQYF.

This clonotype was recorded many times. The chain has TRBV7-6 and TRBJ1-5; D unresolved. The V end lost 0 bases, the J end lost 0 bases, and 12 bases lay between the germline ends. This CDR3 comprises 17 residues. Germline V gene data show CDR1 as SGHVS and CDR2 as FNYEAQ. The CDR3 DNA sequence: TGTGCCAGCAGCTTAGCGAGGTGGAGGGTTAGCAATCAGCCCCAGCATTTT. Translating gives CASSLARWRVSNQPQHF.

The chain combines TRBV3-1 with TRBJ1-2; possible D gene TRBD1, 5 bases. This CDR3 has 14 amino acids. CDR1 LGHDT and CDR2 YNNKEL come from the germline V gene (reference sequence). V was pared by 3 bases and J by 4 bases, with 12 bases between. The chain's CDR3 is CASSQLGEIYGYTF. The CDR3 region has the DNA TGTGCCAGCAGCCAGTTGGGGGAGATCTATGGCTACACCTTC.

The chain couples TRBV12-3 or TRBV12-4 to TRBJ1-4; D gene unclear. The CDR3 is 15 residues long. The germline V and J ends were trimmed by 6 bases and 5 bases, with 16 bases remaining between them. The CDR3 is CASSPPWQDNEKLFF. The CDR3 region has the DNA TGTGCCAGCAGCCCTCCGTGGCAGGACAATGAAAAACTGTTTTTT.

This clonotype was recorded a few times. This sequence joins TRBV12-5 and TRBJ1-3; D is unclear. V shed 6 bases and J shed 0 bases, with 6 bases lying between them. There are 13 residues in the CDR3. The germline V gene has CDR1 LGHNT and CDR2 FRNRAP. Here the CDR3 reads CASGGNSGNTIYF. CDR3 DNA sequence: TGTGCTAGTGGGGGAAACTCTGGAAACACCATATATTTT.

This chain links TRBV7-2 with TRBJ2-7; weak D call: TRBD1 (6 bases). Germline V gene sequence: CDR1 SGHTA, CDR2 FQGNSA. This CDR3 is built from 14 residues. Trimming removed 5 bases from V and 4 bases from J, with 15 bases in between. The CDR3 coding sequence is TGTGCCAGCAGCGAACAGGGACAACTTTACGAGCAGTACGTC. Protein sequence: CASSEQGQLYEQYV.

CDR3 DNA: TGTGCCAGCAGCTTAGGGGGAGCGGGGGGCCGTTATACGCAGTATTTT. Translating it yields CASSLGGAGGRYTQYF. The chain carries TRBV7-3 and TRBJ2-3, with TRBD2 identical over 9 bases. Per the germline V gene, CDR1 is SGHTA and CDR2 is FQGTGA. The V gene end was trimmed by 2 bases and the J gene end by 7 bases; junction bases not matched to a gene: 10. The CDR3 runs to 16 residues.

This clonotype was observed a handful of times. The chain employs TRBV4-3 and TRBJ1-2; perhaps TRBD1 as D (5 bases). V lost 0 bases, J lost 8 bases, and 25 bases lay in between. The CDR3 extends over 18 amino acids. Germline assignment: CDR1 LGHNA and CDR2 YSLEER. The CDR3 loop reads CASSQEIGSGALSQGYTF. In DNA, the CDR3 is TGCGCCAGCAGCCAAGAAATCGGTAGTGGGGCGCTTTCACAAGGCTACACCTTC.

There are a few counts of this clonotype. The CDR3 DNA reads TGTGCCAGCAGCCAAGATCGCTGGAGCGAGCAGTACGTC. Its translation: CASSQDRWSEQYV. V is TRBV4-2 and J is TRBJ2-7; D remains ambiguous. The CDR3 extends over 13 amino acids. Trimming removed 0 bases at V and 6 bases at J, with 9 bases between. CDR1 LGHNA and CDR2 YNFKEQ come from the germline V gene.